This record concerns one T cell receptor beta chain sequence. Its antigen is unknown. A junction end diverges from the germline sequence, so it may reflect a read error. These data are taken from a study of T cells in Graves' hyperthyroidism and ophthalmopathy. The CDR3 totals 13 residues. Germline V gene data show CDR1 as LNHNV and CDR2 as YYDKDF (reference sequence). Study outcomes and limitations: Most thyroid clonotypes expanded above 0.001 were also detected in blood. The model foresaw ophthalmopathy a median around 6 months prior to onset. Patients with ophthalmopathy were separated from those with stable hyperthyroidism by a 13 V-J model.

Amplification targeted TCR beta CDR3 regions from RNA transcripts. Researchers ran a first-round RT-PCR on the TCR CDR3 using the HTBI primer set. TCRdb passed the multiplex PCR reads through MiXCR, listing each CDR3 protein once. The top ten clones hold 11% of a sample with 530,000 or so distinct CDR3 sequences, around 22% of them seen once. Each 10 ml fresh peripheral blood draw supplied the PBMCs. The TCR was taken from a woman between 25 and 40 years old with Graves' ophthalmopathy. Sequenced: blood. The chain links TRBV15 to TRBJ1-5, with TRBD1 matching 7 bases. The CDR3 bases are TGCGCCGCGTCAGACAGGGCTAATCAGCCCCAGCATTTT. Translating it yields CAASDRANQPQHF. Full variable domain (remainder filled in from reference TRBV15 and TRBJ1-5): DAMVIQNPRYQVTQFGKPVTLSCSQTLNHNVMYWYQQKSSQAPKLLFHYYDKDFNNEADTPDNFQSRRPNTSFCFLDIRSPGLGDTAMYLCAASDRANQPQHFGDGTRLSIL.